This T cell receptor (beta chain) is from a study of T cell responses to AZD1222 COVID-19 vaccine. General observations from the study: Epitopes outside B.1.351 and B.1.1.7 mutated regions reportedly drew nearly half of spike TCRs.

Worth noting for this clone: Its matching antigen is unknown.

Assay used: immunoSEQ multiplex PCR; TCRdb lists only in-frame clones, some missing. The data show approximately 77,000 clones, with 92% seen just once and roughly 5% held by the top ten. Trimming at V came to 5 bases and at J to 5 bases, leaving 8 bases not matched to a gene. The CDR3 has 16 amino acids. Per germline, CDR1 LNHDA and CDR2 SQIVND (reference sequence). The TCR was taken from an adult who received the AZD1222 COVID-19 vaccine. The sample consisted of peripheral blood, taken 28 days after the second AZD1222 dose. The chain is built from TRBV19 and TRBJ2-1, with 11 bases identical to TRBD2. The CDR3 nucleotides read TGTGCCAGTAGTGCCCTGACTAGCGGGGCTCACAATGAGCAGTTCTTC. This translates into CASSALTSGAHNEQFF. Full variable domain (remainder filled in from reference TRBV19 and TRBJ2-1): DGGITQSPKYLFRKEGQNVTLSCEQNLNHDAMYWYRQDPGQGLRLIYYSQIVNDFQKGDIAEGYSVSREKKESFPLTVTSAQKNPTAFYLCASSALTSGAHNEQFFGPGTRLTVL.